This T cell receptor (beta chain) appears in the sequencing data of a study of OX40 agonist ivuxolimab in advanced cancers. At the level of the whole study: Ivuxolimab was an agonistic, fully human IgG2 monoclonal antibody directed against OX40 (CD134), a costimulatory receptor. Patients were allowed to have had prior anti-PD-1, anti-PD-L1 or anti-CTLA-4 therapy, and roughly two fifths of the dose-escalation patients had been treated with checkpoint inhibitors. The paper describes the monotherapy dose-escalation part (N ≈ 52 patients) of the phase I trial of ivuxolimab. Intravenous ivuxolimab was administered to patients every 2 weeks at six dose levels: 0.01, 0.1, 0.3, 1.5, 3 and 10 mg/kg. The purpose of peripheral TCRbeta sequencing was to test whether ivuxolimab changed TCR sequence diversity and led to clonal T-cell expansion. Partial responses were achieved by three dose-escalation patients, of whom one had hepatocellular carcinoma and two had cutaneous melanoma. In the dose-escalation cohort, roughly 82% of patients were male, and the mean age was 60 years with a range of roughly 23 to 79. Among the 52 dose-escalation patients, some 19 had hepatocellular carcinoma, roughly 15 melanoma, 9 renal cell carcinoma and 9 head and neck cancer.

For sequencing of the TCRbeta CDR3 region, genomic DNA was extracted from the sorted cells. The immunoSEQ Assay was used for sequencing of TCRbeta CDR3 regions. TCRdb limited this immuneACCESS table to in-frame rearrangements with V and J called. A share of clones is missing; checked studies link under half to unresolved V genes, and the rest is unexplained. The sample table shows tens of thousands of clones, and approximately 81% are seen once. Clones ranked in the top ten supply around 8% of the sample. What the research found in general, with its limitations: At doses of 0.1 to 3.0 mg/kg, clonal expansion of both CD4+ and CD8+ T cells in blood was seen between baseline and week 6. In the 0.1-3.0 mg/kg groups, partial responders had among the lowest normalized peripheral clonal expansion, particularly in CD8+ T cells. Which antigens the clonally expanded peripheral T cells were specific for was not determined. Low levels of normalized T-cell clonal expansion were also seen in some patients who did not respond. After ivuxolimab, expanded clones were on average more numerous among CD8+ T cells than among CD4+ T cells.

A word on this clone: It lacks a known antigen. Base-call qualities are not available, and no considerably larger clone is one nucleotide away.

Patients with a history of autoimmune disease or receiving systemic immunosuppression were excluded from the trial. Peripheral blood for TCR sequencing was collected from all dose cohorts at baseline, on cycle 4 day 1, and on cycle 7 day 1. The samples were taken from a phase I, first-in-human, multicenter, open-label dose-escalation trial of ivuxolimab. Adults with locally advanced or metastatic melanoma, renal cell, hepatocellular, or head and neck squamous cell carcinoma were enrolled in the trial. Before TCR sequencing, CD4+ T cells and CD8+ T cells were sorted from peripheral blood as separate populations. V is reduced by 3 bases and J by 2 bases, leaving a spacing of 4 bases between them. From its cysteine to its phenylalanine, the CDR3 spans 12 amino acids. Solely the CDR3 DNA is kept, with 36 bases framed from the first base. The germline V gene gives CDR1 as SGHNT and CDR2 as YENEEA.

This clonotype originated in an adult with an advanced solid tumor such as melanoma, head and neck, liver or kidney cancer. The sequencing used CD4+ or CD8+ T cells sorted from blood, collected in a trial of the OX40 agonist ivuxolimab. The chain uses TRBV11-3 and TRBJ1-1, with the D gene too uncertain to name. The DNA is as follows: TGTGCCAGCAGCTTCTCTAACACTGAAGCTTTCTTT. The encoded protein is CASSFSNTEAFF.